This TCR beta chain was recovered during a study of T cell changes during pregnancy in multiple sclerosis. CDR3 length equals 16 residues. Trimming cost V 1 base and J 5 bases, with 18 bases left between them. Germline values: CDR1 LGHNA, CDR2 YNFKEQ. TCRdb's table, derived via immunoSEQ multiplex PCR, lists solely in-frame clones and lacks some. The table includes about 47,000 clones, 93% detected once. Material: peripheral blood, obtained in the second trimester of pregnancy. The rearrangement links TRBV4-2 to TRBJ2-7, with D tentatively TRBD1 (5 bases). This receptor was obtained from a female donor with multiple sclerosis, enrolled in a pregnancy study. The CDR3 DNA reads TGTGCCAGCAGCCAAGGGGCGACGGATGTGGGGCACGAGCAGTACTTC. Amino acid sequence: CASSQGATDVGHEQYF.